This T cell receptor beta chain emerged from a study of shared T cell receptors in the human thymus. The data were produced by immunoSEQ multiplex PCR, yet TCRdb's version contains in-frame clones alone and is incomplete. This table holds 500,000 to 750,000 clones, roughly 90% found once. The CDR3 runs 15 residues. V was shortened by 0 bases and J by 5 bases, with 13 bases between the two germline ends. Germline CDR1 is LGHNA and CDR2 is YNFKEQ. These records were also assigned to another study, of human thymus T cells. According to that study: Congenital heart defects were the reason for the corrective surgery that the donors, healthy Finnish infants, were having.

V is TRBV4-2 and J is TRBJ1-1, with D unresolved. The material sequenced was thymocytes. This clonotype originated in a boy in the first two years of life with a congenital heart defect. Written as DNA, the CDR3 is TGTGCCAGCAGCCAAGAGACACCGGTTGGGACTGAAGCTTTCTTT. This translates into CASSQETPVGTEAFF.